The sequence of this T cell receptor beta chain was determined in a study of T cell repertoires in cytomegalovirus infection. Notes on this clonotype: The antigen is not known.

This CDR3 contains 18 residues. Germline loops: CDR1 MNHGY, CDR2 SAAAGT. The junction had 8 bases not matched to a gene; V was cut back by 5 bases and J by 0 bases. Each CDR3 protein gets one entry after TCRdb re-called the reads with MiXCR. This sample carries under 850,000 distinct CDR3 sequences, roughly 33% of them seen once, and the ten largest clones take roughly 18%. Sequenced material: cultured PBMCs, taken from culture after CMV antigen stimulation. This chain connects TRBV6-8 to TRBJ2-3; 13 bases match TRBD2. This clonotype originated in a human donor in good health (CMV status not recorded). Some clones in this sample may be carry-over from other donors' samples. In nucleotides, the CDR3 is TGTGCCAGCAGTCCAGGGACTAGCGGGAAATTAAGCACAGATACGCAGTATTTT. Translation: CASSPGTSGKLSTDTQYF.